This is a list of T cell receptor beta chains from one sample in a study of response to subunit inactivated influenza vaccine. MiXCR, applied by TCRdb to the RT-PCR reads, yields one record per CDR3 protein. The sample carries about 570,000 distinct CDR3 sequences, over 9% recorded once. These same records also appear under a second study, on T cells expressing NK-cell markers.

This specimen was PBMCs from blood, taken on the day of vaccination. All receptors come from a man in his fifties who received an inactivated influenza vaccine. Both conserved end residues are part of each CDR3. The order of the fields is clone size, D gene, J gene, V gene, CDR3 protein, CDR3 DNA. The D gene is left open where the match is weak. The size of a clone is reported for some rows only, either as once, few or many, or as a class for expanded clones.

clone size: -; D gene: -; J gene: TRBJ2-7; V gene: TRBV5-1; CDR3 protein: CASSSRTSGDEQYF; CDR3 DNA: TGCGCCAGCAGCTCGCGGACCTCCGGCGACGAGCAGTACTTC
clone size: few; D gene: TRBD2; J gene: TRBJ2-5; V gene: TRBV5-1; CDR3 protein: CASSLEAGEQETQYF; CDR3 DNA: TGCGCCAGCAGCTTGGAGGCGGGGGAACAAGAGACCCAGTACTTC
clone size: -; D gene: TRBD2; J gene: TRBJ2-1; V gene: TRBV4-3; CDR3 protein: CASSQDIPGGPDNEQFF; CDR3 DNA: TGCGCCAGCAGCCAAGATATCCCGGGAGGGCCAGACAATGAGCAGTTCTTC
clone size: few; D gene: -; J gene: TRBJ2-3; V gene: TRBV7-2; CDR3 protein: CASSPRRAGSTDTQYF; CDR3 DNA: TGTGCCAGCAGCCCAAGACGGGCAGGGAGCACAGATACGCAGTATTTT
clone size: -; D gene: TRBD1; J gene: TRBJ2-3; V gene: TRBV5-1; CDR3 protein: CASSHGTATDTQYF; CDR3 DNA: TGCGCCAGCAGCCACGGGACAGCCACAGATACGCAGTATTTT
clone size: -; D gene: -; J gene: TRBJ2-7; V gene: TRBV12-3/TRBV12-4; CDR3 protein: CASSTGQSSYEQYF; CDR3 DNA: TGTGCCAGCAGCACAGGACAGAGCTCCTACGAGCAGTACTTC
clone size: -; D gene: -; J gene: TRBJ2-7; V gene: TRBV4-3; CDR3 protein: CASSQEHASYEQYF; CDR3 DNA: TGCGCCAGCAGCCAAGAGCATGCCAGCTACGAGCAGTACTTC
clone size: few; D gene: TRBD1; J gene: TRBJ1-2; V gene: TRBV29-1; CDR3 protein: CSVGKGAHGYTF; CDR3 DNA: TGCAGCGTTGGAAAGGGGGCGCATGGCTACACCTTC
clone size: -; D gene: TRBD2; J gene: TRBJ2-3; V gene: TRBV7-9; CDR3 protein: CASSLGWTSGRTDTQYF; CDR3 DNA: TGTGCCAGCAGCTTAGGCTGGACTAGCGGGAGGACAGATACGCAGTATTTT
clone size: few; D gene: -; J gene: TRBJ1-1; V gene: TRBV5-1; CDR3 protein: CASSGNRNTEAFF; CDR3 DNA: TGCGCCAGCAGCGGAAACAGGAACACTGAAGCTTTCTTT
clone size: few; D gene: -; J gene: TRBJ2-7; V gene: TRBV20-1; CDR3 protein: CSAMSYNKVDEQYF; CDR3 DNA: TGCAGTGCTATGAGCTATAATAAGGTCGACGAGCAGTACTTC
clone size: -; D gene: TRBD1; J gene: TRBJ2-1; V gene: TRBV5-1; CDR3 protein: CASKGAASYNEQFF; CDR3 DNA: TGCGCCAGCAAGGGGGCGGCCTCCTACAATGAGCAGTTCTTC
clone size: few; D gene: TRBD1; J gene: TRBJ2-5; V gene: TRBV29-1; CDR3 protein: CSVSRTGKETQYF; CDR3 DNA: TGCAGCGTTTCCCGGACAGGGAAGGAGACCCAGTACTTC
clone size: few; D gene: TRBD1; J gene: TRBJ1-6; V gene: TRBV6-1; CDR3 protein: CASRDRGSSYNSPLHF; CDR3 DNA: TGTGCCAGCAGAGACAGGGGGAGCTCCTATAATTCACCCCTCCACTTT
clone size: few; D gene: TRBD2; J gene: TRBJ2-1; V gene: TRBV3-1; CDR3 protein: CASSYELAGAEQEQFF; CDR3 DNA: TGTGCCAGCAGCTACGAACTAGCGGGGGCAGAGCAGGAGCAGTTCTTC
clone size: few; D gene: -; J gene: TRBJ2-1; V gene: TRBV5-1; CDR3 protein: CASSPLRRGYEQFF; CDR3 DNA: TGCGCCAGCAGCCCCCTTCGGAGGGGCTATGAGCAGTTCTTC
clone size: -; D gene: -; J gene: TRBJ2-1; V gene: TRBV7-9; CDR3 protein: CASSRIYNEQFF; CDR3 DNA: TGTGCCAGCAGCAGGATCTACAATGAGCAGTTCTTC
clone size: many; D gene: -; J gene: TRBJ2-4; V gene: TRBV18; CDR3 protein: CASSPGAKNIQYF; CDR3 DNA: TGTGCCAGCTCACCAGGGGCCAAAAACATTCAGTACTTC
clone size: few; D gene: TRBD2; J gene: TRBJ2-1; V gene: TRBV12-3/TRBV12-4; CDR3 protein: CASTFLAGSYNEQFF; CDR3 DNA: TGTGCCAGCACCTTTCTAGCGGGGTCCTACAATGAGCAGTTCTTC
clone size: -; D gene: TRBD2; J gene: TRBJ2-5; V gene: TRBV7-2; CDR3 protein: CASSFRLAGDPQYF; CDR3 DNA: TGTGCCAGCAGCTTTCGACTAGCGGGAGACCCCCAGTACTTC